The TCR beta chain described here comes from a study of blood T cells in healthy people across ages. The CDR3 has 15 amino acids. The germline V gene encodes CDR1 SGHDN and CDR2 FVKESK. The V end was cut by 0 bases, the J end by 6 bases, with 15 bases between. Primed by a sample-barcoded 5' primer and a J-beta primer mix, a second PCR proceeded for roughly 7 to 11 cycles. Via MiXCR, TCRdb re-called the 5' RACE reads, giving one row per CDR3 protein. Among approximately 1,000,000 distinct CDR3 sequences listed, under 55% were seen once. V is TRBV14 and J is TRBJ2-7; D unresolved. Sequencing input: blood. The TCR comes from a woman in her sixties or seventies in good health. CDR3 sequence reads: CASSQDITGYSEQYF. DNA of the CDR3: TGTGCCAGCAGCCAAGATATTACCGGGTACAGCGAGCAGTACTTC.